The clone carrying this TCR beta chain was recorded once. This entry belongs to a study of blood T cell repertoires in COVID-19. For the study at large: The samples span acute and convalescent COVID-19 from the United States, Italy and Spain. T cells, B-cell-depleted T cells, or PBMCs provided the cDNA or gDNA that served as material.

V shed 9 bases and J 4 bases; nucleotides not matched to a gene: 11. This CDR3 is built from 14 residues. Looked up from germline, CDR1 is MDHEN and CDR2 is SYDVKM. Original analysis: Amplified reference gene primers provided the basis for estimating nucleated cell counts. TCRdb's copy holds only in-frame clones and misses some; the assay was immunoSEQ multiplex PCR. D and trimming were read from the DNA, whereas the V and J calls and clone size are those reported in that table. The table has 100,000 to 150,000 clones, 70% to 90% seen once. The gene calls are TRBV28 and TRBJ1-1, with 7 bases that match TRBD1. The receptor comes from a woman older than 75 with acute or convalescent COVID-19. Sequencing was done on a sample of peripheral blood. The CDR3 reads CASELDRVGTEAFF. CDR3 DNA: TGTGCCAGTGAACTCGACAGGGTTGGCACTGAAGCTTTCTTT.